The present entry profiles one T cell receptor beta chain with its context. The antigen is unknown. These data originate in a study of cytomegalovirus exposure and HLA in healthy donors. Points from the study as a whole: There were a few CMV-associated chains whose specificity for CMV antigens was confirmed in vitro. The TCR clusters that emerged in the first cohort tended, a later analysis found, to co-occur in the 95 to 150 validation repertoires. Cytomegalovirus association was assigned to over 150 TCR beta chains.

This table comes from immunoSEQ multiplex PCR, and its TCRdb copy is limited to in-frame clones, with some not included. The sample carries 190,000 or so clones, 65% to 85% recorded once. The receptor was isolated from a woman younger than 35 in good health and CMV-seropositive. Sequencing used PBMCs.

CDR3 in amino acids: CASRTNRGPSHGYTF. CDR3 in DNA: TGTGCCAGCAGAACCAACAGGGGGCCCTCGCATGGCTACACCTTC. V and J are TRBV6-5 and TRBJ1-2, with TRBD1 matching over 9 bases. The CDR3 loop spans 15 amino acids. Germline CDR1 and CDR2: MNHEY and SVGAGI. Trimming at V came to 6 bases and at J to 6 bases, leaving 11 bases not matched to a gene.